Presented here are 20 T cell receptor beta chains from one specimen sequenced in a study of T cells after posttransplantation cyclophosphamide. A marrow graft followed busulfan-fludarabine conditioning, with cyclophosphamide on days +3 and +4. Only in-frame clones appear in the TCRdb table, and some are missing; sequencing was by immunoSEQ multiplex PCR. The repertoire holds roughly 2,200 clones, roughly 69% seen once, with 19% in the top ten. Sequenced material: PBMCs, taken after allogeneic stem cell transplant with posttransplant cyclophosphamide. The receptors shown here come from a male patient between 55 and 70 years old who received an allogeneic stem cell transplant from a related donor and was CMV-positive. Some T cells may originate from the graft donor.

The chain has TRBV13 and TRBJ1-2; TRBD1 might be the D (6 bases). V was shortened by 6 bases and J by 7 bases, with 15 bases between the two germline ends. The CDR3 runs to 13 residues. Germline lookup yields CDR1 PRHDT and CDR2 FYEKMQ (reference sequence). The CDR3 spells CASSRWTVGGYTF. In DNA form, the CDR3 reads TGTGCCAGCAGTCGATGGACAGTAGGTGGCTACACCTTC.

V usage is TRBV28 and J usage is TRBJ1-2; TRBD1 agrees at 11 bases. The CDR3 runs 17 residues. Unmatched junction bases numbered 8, after V lost 5 bases and J lost 0 bases. Germline V gene data show CDR1 as MDHEN and CDR2 as SYDVKM. The CDR3 bases are TGTGCCAGCAGTCGGGGGGACAGGGGGGTCTCTAACTATGGCTACACCTTC. Translating gives CASSRGDRGVSNYGYTF.

The CDR3 spells CASSLGQGGKIEQYF. In DNA, the CDR3 is TGTGCCAGCAGCTTAGGACAGGGTGGCAAAATCGAGCAGTACTTC. The chain carries TRBV7-9 and TRBJ2-7, with TRBD1 identical over 7 bases. The CDR3 spans 15 residues. Trimming removed 1 base from V and 6 bases from J; junction bases left unmatched: 9. Per germline, CDR1 SEHNR and CDR2 FQNEAQ (reference sequence).

The gene calls are TRBV5-4 and TRBJ1-2; D might be TRBD1 (5 bases). The V gene lost 7 bases and the J gene lost 4 bases, with 20 bases spanning the gap. The CDR3 is 15 residues long. The germline gives CDR1 SGHNT, CDR2 YYREEE (reference sequence). The chain's CDR3 is CASSTPVEDIYGYTF. CDR3 nucleotide sequence: TGTGCCAGCTCCACCCCGGTTGAGGACATCTATGGCTACACCTTC.

This clone was recorded a few times. J is TRBJ2-3 and V is TRBV6-6; the match to TRBD2 covers 8 bases. CDR1 and CDR2 from the germline V gene are MNHNY and SVGAGI (reference sequence). The CDR3 is made up of 15 amino acids. V was clipped by 2 bases and J by 2 bases; unmatched bases: 3. DNA for the CDR3: TGTGCCAGCAGTTACGCGGGGGGATACACAGATACGCAGTATTTT. Amino acid sequence: CASSYAGGYTDTQYF.

This chain links TRBV21-1 with TRBJ2-3; TRBD1, the D gene given by the table, was not confirmed from the DNA. TRBV21-1 is an annotated pseudogene. CDR3 length: 17 residues. Here the CDR3 reads CASSKLRRGGPPDTQYF. The DNA of the CDR3 is TGTGCCAGCAGCAAATTAAGAAGAGGGGGTCCCCCAGATACGCAGTATTTT.

The rearrangement links TRBV27 to TRBJ2-1; TRBD2 matches at 10 bases. V lost 8 bases to trimming and J lost 6 bases; unmatched junction nucleotides: 10. CDR3 length equals 15 residues. The V gene's germline CDR1 is MNHEY and CDR2 SMNVEV (reference sequence). CDR3 nucleotide sequence: TGTGCCAGCGCAAGCGGGGGGGCCCCTGGCAATGAGCAGTTCTTC. Protein sequence: CASASGGAPGNEQFF.

This clone was recorded only once. The V call is TRBV10-3, the J call TRBJ1-2, with D perhaps TRBD1 (6 bases). The CDR3 spans 17 residues. Germline CDR1 and CDR2: ENHRY and SYGVKD. The V and J ends lost 5 bases and 4 bases respectively, with 23 bases between them. The CDR3 DNA follows: TGTGCCATCAGTCAGACGATATCCCGGACAGACGGCTATGGCTACACCTTC. It codes for CAISQTISRTDGYGYTF.

In DNA form, the CDR3 reads TGTGCCAGCACTCTTATTAGGAGTGGGGCCAACGTCCTGACTTTC. This codes for CASTLIRSGANVLTF. The gene calls are TRBV6-1 and TRBJ2-6; D gene uncertain. Trimming shortened V by 7 bases and J by 3 bases, and 13 bases separated the two germline ends. The CDR3 consists of 15 residues. From germline, CDR1 is MNHNS and CDR2 SASEGT.

The chain uses TRBV11-2 and TRBJ2-2, with 7 positions matching TRBD1. This CDR3 comprises 15 residues. The trim removed 3 bases at V and 7 bases at J, leaving 8 bases unmatched. CDR1 is SGHAT, CDR2 FQNNGV, per germline. In nucleotides, the CDR3 is TGTGCCAGCAGCTTTGATAGGGGGCAGGGCGGGGAGCTGTTTTTT. Translation: CASSFDRGQGGELFF.

The chain joins TRBV11-2 to TRBJ2-1, with D unresolved. V lost 5 bases and J lost 0, with 11 bases in between. The CDR3 runs to 15 residues. CDR1 is SGHAT, CDR2 FQNNGV, per germline. The CDR3 here is CASSVSVSSYNEQFF. The CDR3 DNA reads as TGTGCCAGCAGCGTCAGCGTAAGCTCCTACAATGAGCAGTTCTTC.

This sequence joins TRBV10-3 and TRBJ1-4; no reliable D call. The CDR3 is made up of 16 amino acids. Germline CDR1 reads ENHRY; CDR2 reads SYGVKD. Deletions cut 2 bases from V and 0 bases from J, with 10 bases between. Here the CDR3 reads CAISERTAATNEKLFF. The CDR3 region has the DNA TGTGCCATCAGTGAGCGAACAGCCGCAACTAATGAAAAACTGTTTTTT.

This rearrangement joins TRBV11-3 to TRBJ2-1; 8 nucleotides match TRBD2. The CDR3 loop spans 16 amino acids. Trimming at V came to 1 base and at J to 9 bases, leaving 11 bases not matched to a gene. Germline CDR1 reads SGHNT; CDR2 reads YENEEA. The CDR3 reads CASSLARGAGVVEQFF. CDR3 nucleotides: TGTGCCAGCAGCTTAGCGAGAGGAGCGGGAGTGGTTGAGCAGTTCTTC.

This clone is termed large. The V and J genes are TRBV10-1 and TRBJ1-6; no firm D call. V lost 3 bases and J lost 10, with 16 bases in between. Germline values: CDR1 WNHNN, CDR2 SYGVQD (reference sequence). This CDR3 has 15 amino acids. The CDR3 reads CASSEKGGIASPLHF. The CDR3 coding sequence is TGCGCCAGCAGTGAAAAGGGAGGAATTGCCTCACCCCTCCACTTT.

This clone was found a few times. V usage is TRBV7-3 and J usage is TRBJ1-1, with a tentative D call TRBD1 (5 bases). Trimming pared 3 bases from V and 5 bases from J, leaving 10 bases between. The CDR3 is 13 residues long. Germline V gene sequence: CDR1 SGHTA, CDR2 FQGTGA. The CDR3 sequence is CASSFGGWTEAFF. DNA for the CDR3: TGTGCCAGCAGCTTCGGGGGGTGGACTGAAGCTTTCTTT. Together with reference TRBV7-3 and TRBJ1-1, the CDR3 gives the full variable domain: GAGVSQTPSNKVTEKGKYVELRCDPISGHTALYWYRQSLGQGPEFLIYFQGTGAADDSGLPNDRFFAVRPEGSVSTLKIQRTERGDSAVYLCASSFGGWTEAFFGQGTRLTVV.

The CDR3 sequence is CASSLGHQETQYF. The CDR3 DNA is TGTGCCAGCAGCTTAGGGCACCAAGAGACCCAGTACTTC. The V and J genes are TRBV11-1 and TRBJ2-5; D ambiguous. Germline V lookup: CDR1 SGHAT, CDR2 FQDESV (reference sequence). V was cut by 1 base and J by 0 bases, with 3 bases left in between. The CDR3 has 13 residues.

V gene TRBV7-9 combines with J gene TRBJ1-3, with D unresolved. V was clipped by 4 bases and J by 0 bases, with 13 bases between them. The CDR3 totals 16 residues. Germline V lookup: CDR1 SEHNR, CDR2 FQNEAQ (reference sequence). CDR3 coding DNA: TGTGCCAGCAGCTCCCACAGCGGCAACTCTGGAAACACCATATATTTT. This codes for CASSSHSGNSGNTIYF.

The CDR3: CAWSYYRDTQYF. The DNA of the CDR3 is TGTGCCTGGAGTTACTATCGAGATACGCAGTATTTT. The chain carries TRBV30 and TRBJ2-3, with D uncertain. Trimming pared 2 bases from V and 5 bases from J, leaving 8 bases between. The CDR3 sequence is 12 residues long. CDR1 and CDR2 from the germline V gene are GTSNPN and SVGIG (reference sequence).

This clone has more than one count but fewer than ten. The V gene is TRBV12-5, the J gene TRBJ2-7, with a tentative D call TRBD2 (6 bases). The CDR3 loop spans 14 amino acids. The V end lost 6 bases, the J end lost 7 bases, and 19 bases lay between the germline ends. The germline CDR1 and CDR2 sequences are LGHNT and FRNRAP. DNA for the CDR3: TGTGCTAGTGGCGAGGACGGAGGGTTGCTGGAGCAGTACTTC. It translates to CASGEDGGLLEQYF.

In this sample, this clone turned up a few times. V is TRBV4-3 and J is TRBJ1-3, with D possibly being TRBD1 (6 bases). Per the germline V gene, CDR1 is LGHNA and CDR2 is YSLEER. The CDR3 totals 18 residues. Trimming removed 4 bases from V and 0 bases from J, with 19 bases in between. The CDR3 DNA reads as TGCGCCAGCAGCCCGGATAGACAGGTTCTTAGCTCTGGAAACACCATATATTTT. Amino acid sequence: CASSPDRQVLSSGNTIYF.